This T cell receptor (beta chain) was recovered during a study of blood T cell repertoires in COVID-19 (TCRdb year 2020). For the wider study: The collaborator samples originated in the United States, Italy and Spain and spanned the acute and convalescent phases of COVID-19. The prospective study material was composed of cDNA or gDNA derived from T cells, B-cell-depleted T cells, or PBMCs. The dataset comprised deeply sampled blood TCRbeta repertoires from subjects exposed to, actively infected with, or recovered from COVID-19. The repertoires were released in a freely available public database meant as a resource for research on the immune response to SARS-CoV-2. The samples were drawn from two sources: the first 160 participants of the ongoing ImmuneRACE study, and some 1,300 subjects contributed by 6 global collaborators. Sample metadata almost always included a de-identified subject ID, COVID-19 status, age in years and sex. Where available, HLA class I and class II types were taken from metadata supplied by the sample provider and were not determined by assay-based typing. Overall study outcomes, separate from this receptor: How much clinical and demographic metadata was included differed by source and by participant, and the metadata was provided uncurated.

TCRbeta CDR3 regions were amplified from genomic DNA by means of the immunoSEQ Assay, a bias-controlled multiplex PCR. The authors processed their data as follows. Within the assay, amplification of reference gene primers was used to estimate how many nucleated cells each sample contained. Sequence reads were collapsed and filtered to measure the absolute abundance of every unique TCRbeta CDR3 rearrangement. For each sample, productive Simpson clonality was calculated as the square root of Simpson's diversity index across productive rearrangements. TCRdb carries this immuneACCESS record with in-frame sequences only. Its versions omit some clonotypes, under half of them owing to an unresolved V gene in the studies checked, with the rest unexplained. That table furnishes V, J and clone size, whereas the DNA furnished D and trimming. Within this sample are roughly 200,000 clones, with about 85% of them counted one time only. The ten largest clones add up to around 18% of the sample.

Unmatched junction bases come to 2, with V trimmed by 0 bases and J by 2 bases. The germline V gene sets CDR1 to SGDLS and CDR2 to YYNGEE. The CDR3 goes from the cysteine to the phenylalanine over 16 residues. The only DNA kept is the CDR3, 48 bases in frame from the first base. Collaborating institutions collected whole blood in K2EDTA tubes following their own protocols. Collaborator samples were shipped for TCRbeta analysis as frozen whole blood, isolated PBMCs, or DNA extracted from either sample type. For this clone: The clone's antigen remains unknown. No base qualities exist here, and no much larger clone lies one base off it.

What was sequenced was peripheral blood. Recombination linked TRBV9 to TRBJ2-3, and TRBD2 matches 11 of the central bases. The clonotype comes from a woman at least 80 years old with active or convalescent COVID-19. The CDR3: CASSVDSGGATDTQYF. Here is the DNA: TGTGCCAGCAGCGTAGATAGCGGGGGGGCCACAGATACGCAGTATTTT.